This is a list of T cell receptor beta chains from one sample in a study of early T cells in non-severe SARS-CoV-2 infection. Each CDR3 protein is one row after TCRdb ran MiXCR on the 5' RACE reads. The profile shows 20,000 to 30,000 distinct CDR3 sequences, 3.5% to 4.5% of them singletons. Sequencing was performed on whole blood. These receptors were collected from an adult who was a healthcare worker with PCR-confirmed SARS-CoV-2 infection or an uninfected control (not recorded which). CDR3s include the opening cysteine and the closing phenylalanine or tryptophan. A D gene is named only where the DNA matches it firmly. Clone size is given for some rows only: seen once, a few or many times, or a class if the clone is expanded.

D | J | V | size | length | DNA | CDR3
. | TRBJ1-1 | TRBV30 | . | 13 | TGTGCCTGGAGTGTACAGGGCGTCACTGAAGCTTTCTTT | CAWSVQGVTEAFF
. | TRBJ2-1 | TRBV11-2 | many | 15 | TGTGCCAGCAGCCCAGCTGGGGGGCGCGTTAATGAGCAGTTCTTC | CASSPAGGRVNEQFF
TRBD2 | TRBJ2-3 | TRBV30 | many | 13 | TGTGCCCTAGCGGGAGGTCGCACAGATACGCAGTATTTT | CALAGGRTDTQYF
. | TRBJ2-7 | TRBV27 | many | 14 | TGTGCCAGCAGTCTAGCCAGGGTTTTCGACGAGCAGTACTTC | CASSLARVFDEQYF
. | TRBJ2-1 | TRBV9 | few | 13 | TGTGCCAGCAGCGTAGACAGCTACAATGAGCAGTTCTTC | CASSVDSYNEQFF
TRBD2 | TRBJ2-1 | TRBV11-2 | many | 13 | TGTGCCAGCAGCTTAGTTTCGGGAGGCGAGCAGTTCTTC | CASSLVSGGEQFF
. | TRBJ2-1 | TRBV6-6 | . | 12 | TGTGCCAGCAAGGAAGGATTCGATGAGCAGTTCTTC | CASKEGFDEQFF
. | TRBJ1-1 | TRBV3-1 | medium-sized | 13 | TGTGCCAGCAGCCAGGACAGGAACACTGAAGCTTTCTTT | CASSQDRNTEAFF
. | TRBJ1-1 | TRBV12-3/TRBV12-4 | many | 17 | TGTGCCAGCAGTACACCCCAGACAGACCTCATGAACACTGAAGCTTTCTTT | CASSTPQTDLMNTEAFF
. | TRBJ2-2 | TRBV5-6 | many | 16 | TGTGCCAGCAGCTTTGGCGGGCTAACGAACACCGGGGAGCTGTTTTTT | CASSFGGLTNTGELFF
. | TRBJ2-1 | TRBV4-1 | many | 14 | TGCGCCAGCAGCCTGACGCACAGGGACGGTGAGCAGTTCTTC | CASSLTHRDGEQFF
. | TRBJ2-3 | TRBV20-1 | many | 11 | TGCAGTGCGGGACGGACAGATACGCAGTATTTT | CSAGRTDTQYF
. | TRBJ1-3 | TRBV7-9 | many | 15 | TGTGCCAGCAGCCCCGGGACGGACTCTGGAAACACCATATATTTT | CASSPGTDSGNTIYF
. | TRBJ1-6 | TRBV27 | many | 16 | TGTGCCAGCAGTTTAGTAGGGAACTCCTATAATTCACCCCTCCACTTT | CASSLVGNSYNSPLHF
TRBD2 | TRBJ2-7 | TRBV20-1 | many | 12 | TGCAGTCGGGGGGGCAACTCCTACGAGCAGTACTTC | CSRGGNSYEQYF
. | TRBJ1-5 | TRBV2 | many | 14 | TGTGCCAGCATGCCAGTGCGAAGCAATCAGCCCCAGCATTTT | CASMPVRSNQPQHF
. | TRBJ1-2 | TRBV6-2/TRBV6-3 | . | 14 | TGTGCCAGCGGACAAACAGGGAGAGGATATGGCTACACCTTC | CASGQTGRGYGYTF
. | TRBJ2-7 | TRBV5-1 | . | 13 | TGCGCCAGCAGCTTGGTGAGGGGACACGAGCAGTACTTC | CASSLVRGHEQYF
. | TRBJ1-5 | TRBV20-1 | many | 16 | TGCAGTGCTAGAGGTGAAGGCCCGCAGGGCAATCAGCCCCAGCATTTT | CSARGEGPQGNQPQHF
. | TRBJ2-7 | TRBV11-2 | medium-sized | 13 | TGTGCCAGCAGTTCTTTGTCCTCCTACGAGCAGTACTTC | CASSSLSSYEQYF
. | TRBJ2-7 | TRBV9 | many | 13 | TGTGCCAGCAGTCAGGACGCATTCTACGAGCAGTACTTC | CASSQDAFYEQYF
. | TRBJ2-2 | TRBV7-9 | many | 16 | TGTGCCAGCAGCTCAATAGGCCGGGGAGGCACCGGGGAGCTGTTTTTT | CASSSIGRGGTGELFF
TRBD1 | TRBJ2-7 | TRBV20-1 | few | 13 | TGCAGTGCCCAGGGACAGCGATCCTACGAGCAGTACTTC | CSAQGQRSYEQYF